The source of this T cell receptor (beta chain) is a study of beta chain features in type 1 diabetes. The study, taken as a whole, reports: Shorter TCRB CDR3s, moderately but significantly so, were found in Type 1 diabetes patients in all four CD4+ subsets.

Naive, central memory, regulatory and stem cell-like memory cells within the CD4+ compartment were sorted using CD45RO/CCR7/CD25/CD127/CD95/CD27. Sorting produced populations that all topped 95% purity. Germline V gene sequence: CDR1 SGHRS, CDR2 YFSETQ. V was pared by 2 bases and J by 2 bases, with 4 bases of the junction left unmatched. The CDR3 totals 14 residues. Remarks on this clone: Its antigen is currently unknown.

cDNA synthesis used the whole RNA isolate, giving expressed TCRB sequences. There were 3.5 million to 4.5 million reads on average in the naive, central memory and regulatory T cell samples. Only in-frame clones appear in the TCRdb table, and some are missing; sequencing was by immunoSEQ multiplex PCR. The sample yields about 350,000 clones, 15% to 20% seen once. The chain carries TRBV5-1 and TRBJ2-7; TRBD1 aligns across 7 bases. Sequences were obtained from naive CD4+ T cells from blood. This clonotype was obtained from a woman under 30 in good health. The CDR3 DNA is TGCGCCAGCAGCTTATACAGGGGAGCCTACGAGCAGTACTTC. Amino acid sequence: CASSLYRGAYEQYF.